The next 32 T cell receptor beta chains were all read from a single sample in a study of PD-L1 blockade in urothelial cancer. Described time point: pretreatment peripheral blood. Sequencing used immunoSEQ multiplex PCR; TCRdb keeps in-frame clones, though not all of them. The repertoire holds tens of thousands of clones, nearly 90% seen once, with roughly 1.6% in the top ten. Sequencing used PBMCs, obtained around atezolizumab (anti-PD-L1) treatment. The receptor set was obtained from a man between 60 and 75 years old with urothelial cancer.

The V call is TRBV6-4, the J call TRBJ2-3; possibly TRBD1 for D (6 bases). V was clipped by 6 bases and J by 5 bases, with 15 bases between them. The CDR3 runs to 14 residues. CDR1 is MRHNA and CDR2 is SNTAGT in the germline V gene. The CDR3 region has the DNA TGTGCCAGCAGCCGAGACCAAGGGGGAGATACGCAGTATTTT. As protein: CASSRDQGGDTQYF.

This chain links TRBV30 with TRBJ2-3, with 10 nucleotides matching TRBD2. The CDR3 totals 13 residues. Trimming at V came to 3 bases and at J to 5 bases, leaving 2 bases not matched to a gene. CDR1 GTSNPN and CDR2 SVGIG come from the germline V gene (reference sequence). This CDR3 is CAWRAGGLDTQYF. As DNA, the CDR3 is TGTGCCTGGAGAGCGGGGGGGCTAGATACGCAGTATTTT.

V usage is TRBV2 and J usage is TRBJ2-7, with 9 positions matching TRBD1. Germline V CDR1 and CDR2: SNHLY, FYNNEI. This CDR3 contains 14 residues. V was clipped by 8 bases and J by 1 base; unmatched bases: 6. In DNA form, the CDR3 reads TGTGCCAGCTGTCCCGGGACAGGGTCCTACGAGCAGTACTTC. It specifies CASCPGTGSYEQYF.

The CDR3: CASRERGGRGTEAFF. The CDR3 coding sequence is TGTGCCAGCAGGGAACGAGGGGGCCGAGGCACTGAAGCTTTCTTT. The chain recombines TRBV28 with TRBJ1-1; TRBD1 aligns across 7 bases. Germline CDR1 and CDR2: MDHEN and SYDVKM. Trimming removed 6 bases from V and 4 bases from J; junction bases left unmatched: 11. The CDR3 is 15 residues long.

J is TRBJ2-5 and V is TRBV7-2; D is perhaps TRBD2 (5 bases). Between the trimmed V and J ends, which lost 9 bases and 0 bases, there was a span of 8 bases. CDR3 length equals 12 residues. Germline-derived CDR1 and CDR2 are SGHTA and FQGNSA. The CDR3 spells CASRADQETQYF. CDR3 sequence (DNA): TGTGCCAGTAGAGCGGACCAAGAGACCCAGTACTTC.

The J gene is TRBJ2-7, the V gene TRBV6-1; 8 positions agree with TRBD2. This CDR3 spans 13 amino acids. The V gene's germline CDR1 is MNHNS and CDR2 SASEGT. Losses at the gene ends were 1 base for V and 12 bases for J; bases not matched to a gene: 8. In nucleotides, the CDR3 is TGTGCCAGCAGTGAAGTACTAGCGGCGAGTATGTACTTC. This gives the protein CASSEVLAASMYF.

CDR3 DNA: TGCGCCAGCAGTCTAGCGGGAGTCTATGAGCAGTTCTTC. Encoded protein: CASSLAGVYEQFF. V is TRBV5-1 and J is TRBJ2-1, with TRBD2 matching over 10 bases. The V gene end was trimmed by 5 bases and the J gene end by 8 bases; junction bases not matched to a gene: 4. Germline loops: CDR1 SGHRS, CDR2 YFSETQ. The CDR3 is made up of 13 amino acids.

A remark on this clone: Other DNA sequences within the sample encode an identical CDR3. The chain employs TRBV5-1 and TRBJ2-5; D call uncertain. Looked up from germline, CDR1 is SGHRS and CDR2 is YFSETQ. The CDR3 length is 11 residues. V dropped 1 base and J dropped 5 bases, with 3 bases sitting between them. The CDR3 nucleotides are TGCGCCAGCAGCTTGCAGGAGACCCAGTACTTC. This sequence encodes CASSLQETQYF.

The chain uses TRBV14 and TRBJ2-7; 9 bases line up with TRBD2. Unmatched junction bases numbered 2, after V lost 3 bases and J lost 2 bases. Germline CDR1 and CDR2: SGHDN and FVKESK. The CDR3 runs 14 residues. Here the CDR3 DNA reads TGTGCCAGCAGCCAGAGGACTAGCGCCTACGAGCAGTACTTC. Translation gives CASSQRTSAYEQYF.

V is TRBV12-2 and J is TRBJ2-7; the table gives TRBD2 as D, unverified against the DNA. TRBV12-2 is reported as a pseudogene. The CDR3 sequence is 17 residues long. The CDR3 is CASRLGSGGPSSYEQYF. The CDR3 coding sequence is TGTGCAAGTCGCTTAGGTAGCGGGGGGCCTAGCTCCTACGAGCAGTACTTC.

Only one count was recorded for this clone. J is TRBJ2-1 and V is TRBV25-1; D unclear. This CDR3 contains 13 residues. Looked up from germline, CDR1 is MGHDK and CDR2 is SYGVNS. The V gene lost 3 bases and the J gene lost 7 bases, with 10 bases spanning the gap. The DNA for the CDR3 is TGTGCCAGCAGTGACCCCGGAGAAAATGAGCAGTTCTTC. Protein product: CASSDPGENEQFF.

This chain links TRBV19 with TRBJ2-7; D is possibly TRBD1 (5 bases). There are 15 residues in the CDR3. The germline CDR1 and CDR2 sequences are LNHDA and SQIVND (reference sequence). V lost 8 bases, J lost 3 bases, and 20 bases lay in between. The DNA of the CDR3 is TGTGCCAGTCACCTCAATGGGGCTTCCCACTACGAGCAGTACTTC. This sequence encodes CASHLNGASHYEQYF.

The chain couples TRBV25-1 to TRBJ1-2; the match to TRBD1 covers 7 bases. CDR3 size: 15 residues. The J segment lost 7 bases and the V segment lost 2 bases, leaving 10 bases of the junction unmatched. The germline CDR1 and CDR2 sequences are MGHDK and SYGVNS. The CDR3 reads CASSELGGQLLGYTF. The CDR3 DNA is TGTGCCAGCAGTGAACTGGGGGGACAGCTCCTTGGCTACACCTTC.

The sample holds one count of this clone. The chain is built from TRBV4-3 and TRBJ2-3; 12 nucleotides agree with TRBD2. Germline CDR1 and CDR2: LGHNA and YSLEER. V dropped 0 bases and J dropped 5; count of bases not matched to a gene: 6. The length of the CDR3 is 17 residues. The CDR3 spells CASSQDLALAGGDTQYF. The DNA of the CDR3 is TGCGCCAGCAGCCAAGATTTGGCACTAGCGGGGGGAGATACGCAGTATTTT.

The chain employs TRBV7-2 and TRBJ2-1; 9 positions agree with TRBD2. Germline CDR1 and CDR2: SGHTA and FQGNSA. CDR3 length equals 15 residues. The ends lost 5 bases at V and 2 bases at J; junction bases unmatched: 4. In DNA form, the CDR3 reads TGTGCCAGCAGCCTGACTAGCGGAGCCTACAATGAGCAGTTCTTC. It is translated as CASSLTSGAYNEQFF.

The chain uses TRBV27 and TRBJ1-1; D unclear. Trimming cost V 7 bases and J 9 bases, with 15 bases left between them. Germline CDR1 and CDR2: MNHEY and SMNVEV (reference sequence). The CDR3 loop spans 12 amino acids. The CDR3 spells CASIDNTLKAFF. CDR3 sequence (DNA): TGTGCCAGCATAGACAACACCCTGAAAGCTTTCTTT.

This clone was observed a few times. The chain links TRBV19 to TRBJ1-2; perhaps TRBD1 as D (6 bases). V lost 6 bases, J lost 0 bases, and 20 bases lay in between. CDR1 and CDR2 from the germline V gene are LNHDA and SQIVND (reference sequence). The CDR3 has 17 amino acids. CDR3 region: CASSSGTPYSTNYGYTF. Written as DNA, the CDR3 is TGTGCCAGTAGCTCCGGGACACCGTACTCAACTAACTATGGCTACACCTTC.

The CDR3 loop is CASSPFGIFFSYGYTF. The CDR3 DNA is TGTGCCAGCAGCCCGTTCGGGATATTTTTCAGCTATGGCTACACCTTC. This sequence joins TRBV7-9 and TRBJ1-2; no clear D. CDR3 size: 16 residues. Germline CDR1 SEHNR, CDR2 FQNEAQ (reference sequence). V dropped 5 bases and J dropped 4 bases, with 20 bases sitting between them.

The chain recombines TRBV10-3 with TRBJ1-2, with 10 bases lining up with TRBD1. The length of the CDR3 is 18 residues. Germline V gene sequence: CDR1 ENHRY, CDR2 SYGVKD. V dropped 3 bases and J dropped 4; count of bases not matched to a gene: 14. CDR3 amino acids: CAISDRQGAPLQSYGYTF. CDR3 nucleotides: TGTGCCATCAGTGACCGACAGGGGGCTCCCCTTCAGTCCTATGGCTACACCTTC.

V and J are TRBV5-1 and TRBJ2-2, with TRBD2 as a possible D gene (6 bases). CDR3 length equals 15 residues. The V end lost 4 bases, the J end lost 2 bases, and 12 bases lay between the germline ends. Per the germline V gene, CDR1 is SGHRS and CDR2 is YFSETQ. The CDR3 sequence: CASSPRRGNTGELFF. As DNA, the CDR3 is TGCGCCAGCAGCCCACGGCGGGGTAACACCGGGGAGCTGTTTTTT. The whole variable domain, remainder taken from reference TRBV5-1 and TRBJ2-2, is KAGVTQTPRYLIKTRGQQVTLSCSPISGHRSVSWYQQTPGQGLQFLFEYFSETQRNKGNFPGRFSGRQFSNSRSEMNVSTLELGDSALYLCASSPRRGNTGELFFGEGSRLTVL.

The CDR3 sequence is CASSPLWRGLMEKLFF. Here the CDR3 DNA reads TGTGCCAGCAGCCCGCTTTGGAGGGGGCTCATGGAAAAACTGTTTTTT. V usage is TRBV21-1 and J usage is TRBJ1-4; TRBD1, the table's D call, lacks a check against the DNA. TRBV21-1 is marked as a pseudogene. The CDR3 is made up of 16 amino acids.

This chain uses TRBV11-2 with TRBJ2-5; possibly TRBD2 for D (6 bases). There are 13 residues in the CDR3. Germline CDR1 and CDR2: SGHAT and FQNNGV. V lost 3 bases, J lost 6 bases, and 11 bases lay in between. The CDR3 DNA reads TGTGCCAGCAGCTTTCCTGCGGGACAGACCCAGTACTTC. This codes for CASSFPAGQTQYF.

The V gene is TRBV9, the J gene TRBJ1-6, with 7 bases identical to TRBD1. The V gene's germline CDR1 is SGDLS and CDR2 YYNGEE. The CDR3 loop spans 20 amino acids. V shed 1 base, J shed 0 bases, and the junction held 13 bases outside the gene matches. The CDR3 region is CASSVSAGQPVSSYNSPLHF. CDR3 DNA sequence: TGTGCCAGCAGCGTATCGGCGGGACAGCCTGTCAGCTCCTATAATTCACCCCTCCACTTT.

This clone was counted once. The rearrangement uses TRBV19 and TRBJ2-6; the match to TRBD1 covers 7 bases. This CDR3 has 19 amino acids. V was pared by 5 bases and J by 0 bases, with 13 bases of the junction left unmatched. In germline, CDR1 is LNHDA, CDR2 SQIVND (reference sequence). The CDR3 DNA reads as TGTGCCAGTAGTGTCGCCGCAGGGACAGCGAGCTCTGGGGCCAACGTCCTGACTTTC. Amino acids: CASSVAAGTASSGANVLTF.

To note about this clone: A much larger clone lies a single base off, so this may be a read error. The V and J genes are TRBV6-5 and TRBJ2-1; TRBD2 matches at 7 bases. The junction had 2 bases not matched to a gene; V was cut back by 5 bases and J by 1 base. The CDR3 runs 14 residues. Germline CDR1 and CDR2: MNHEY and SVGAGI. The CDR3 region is CASSPGLSYNEQFF. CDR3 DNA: TGTGCCAGCAGTCCGGGACTATCCTACAATGAGCAGTTCTTC.

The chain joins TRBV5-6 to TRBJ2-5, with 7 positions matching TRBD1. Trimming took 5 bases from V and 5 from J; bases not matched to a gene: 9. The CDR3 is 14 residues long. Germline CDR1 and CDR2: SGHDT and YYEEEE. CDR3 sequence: CASSYTGVGETQYF. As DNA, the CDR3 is TGTGCCAGCAGTTATACAGGGGTGGGGGAGACCCAGTACTTC.

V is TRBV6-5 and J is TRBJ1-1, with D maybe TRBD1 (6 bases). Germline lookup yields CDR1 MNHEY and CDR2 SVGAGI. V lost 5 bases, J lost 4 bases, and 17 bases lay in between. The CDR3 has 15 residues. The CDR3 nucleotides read TGTGCCAGCAGTCAACACAGGGAACCGACCACTGAAGCTTTCTTT. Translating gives CASSQHREPTTEAFF.

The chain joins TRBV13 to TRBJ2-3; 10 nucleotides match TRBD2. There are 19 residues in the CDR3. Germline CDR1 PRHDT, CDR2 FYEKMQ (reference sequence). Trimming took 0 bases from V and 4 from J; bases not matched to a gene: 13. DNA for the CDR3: TGTGCCAGCAGCTTAGGGCGCCTAGCGGGAGCATCAGGGGCAGATACGCAGTATTTT. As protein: CASSLGRLAGASGADTQYF.

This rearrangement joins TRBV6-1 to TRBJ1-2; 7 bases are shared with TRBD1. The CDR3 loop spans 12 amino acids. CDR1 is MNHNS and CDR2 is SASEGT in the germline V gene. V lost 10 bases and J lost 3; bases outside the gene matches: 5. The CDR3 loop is CAIGDRDYGYTF. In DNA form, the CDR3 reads TGTGCCATAGGAGACAGGGACTATGGCTACACCTTC.

CDR3 residues: CASSFGELNNEQFF. The CDR3 DNA reads TGTGCCAGCAGTTTTGGGGAGCTTAACAATGAGCAGTTCTTC. The chain recombines TRBV27 with TRBJ2-1; tentative D call: TRBD2 (5 bases). Germline values: CDR1 MNHEY, CDR2 SMNVEV (reference sequence). This CDR3 has 14 amino acids. The ends were cut back, 3 bases at V and 5 bases at J, with 11 bases in the middle.

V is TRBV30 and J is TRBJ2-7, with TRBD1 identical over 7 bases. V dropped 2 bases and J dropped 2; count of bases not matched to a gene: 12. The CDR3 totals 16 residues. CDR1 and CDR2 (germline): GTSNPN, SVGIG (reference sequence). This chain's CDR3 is CAWSSPDRAFPYEQYF. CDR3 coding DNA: TGTGCCTGGAGTTCACCCGACAGGGCTTTCCCCTACGAGCAGTACTTC.

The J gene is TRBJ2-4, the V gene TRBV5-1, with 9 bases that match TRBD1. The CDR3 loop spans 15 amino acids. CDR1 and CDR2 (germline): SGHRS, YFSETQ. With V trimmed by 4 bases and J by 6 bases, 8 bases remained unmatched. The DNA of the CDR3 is TGCGCCAGCAGCACGGGACAGGGAGAGTCAAACATTCAGTACTTC. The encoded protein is CASSTGQGESNIQYF.